This T cell receptor beta chain was identified in a study of cytomegalovirus exposure and HLA in healthy donors (dated 2017 in TCRdb). Regarding the complete study: According to an earlier analysis of a few hundred of the donors, 150 million to 200 million T cells yielded some 120 million unique TCR beta sequences and around 300 Gb of sequence data. Roughly 300 gigabases of sequencing data and around 90 million unique TCR sequences made up an early release that covered some 640 HLA-typed donors. The genetic ancestry cluster associated with self-reported Caucasian donors included around 76% of the 398 genotyped donors. The aim of the study was to test whether cataloging public T cell receptors could identify signatures of past pathogen exposure. Using immunosequencing, the study profiled T cell repertoires from fewer than 850 subjects and related those repertoires to cytomegalovirus serostatus. Besides the first cohort of roughly 700 subjects, a separate validation cohort made up of over a hundred different subjects was used. The study combined high-throughput TCR immunosequencing, statistical association of individual TCRs with disease status, and machine learning to predict cytomegalovirus infection status. A later analysis re-analyzed previously published TCR beta repertoires from approximately 670 donors and added high-resolution HLA genotyping to study TCR occurrence patterns. Rather than drawing on any new phenotypic data, the later analysis identified candidate immune exposures from TCR beta sequences and the way those sequences occurred across donors. An earlier analysis of fewer than 700 of the donors applied high-throughput TCR beta sequencing to assess whether each TCR beta V gene segment acted as functional or pseudogenic. Alongside the repertoire data, information on donor age, sex, ethnicity and CMV serostatus was compiled. A later genetic analysis used genome-wide SNP genotypes for about 60% of the 666 donors, treating that subset as a discovery cohort. Every discovery cohort repertoire had been produced on one sequencing platform. Class I and class II HLA loci were covered by the typing at four-digit resolution. Typing coverage differed by locus: A, B, C, DRB1 and DQB1 were typed in roughly 620-640 donors, DQA1 in approximately 520, DPA1 in around 580, and DPB1 in 450 to 490. Five DR-DQ haplotypes were handled as single units for association and clustering because linkage in the cohort was strong. Across about 380 genotyped donors of the cohort, an average of approximately 240,000 unique TCR beta nucleotide sequences per donor were sequenced, and 15% to 20% of those sequences were non-productive.

The library was prepared using the immunoSEQ multiplex PCR assay. For the multiplex PCR, a mixture combining 60 forward primers for TCR Vbeta segments and 13 reverse primers for TCR Jbeta segments was used. Amplification of the CDR3 region of rearranged TCR beta genes was performed with a multiplex PCR assay on genomic DNA. Amplified TCR beta libraries were sequenced as 87-base-pair reads on the Illumina HiSeq System. Processing in the source paper ran as follows. A later analysis tallied approximately 87 million unique TCR beta chains across the approximately 670 repertoires, and 10 million to 11 million of those chains were shared by two or more donors. Raw reads were error-corrected and collapsed into unique sequences by a nearest-neighbor algorithm in which closely related sequences were merged to remove PCR and sequencing errors. To assign V, D and J gene segments, CDR3 sequences were aligned to IMGT reference sequences. For a sequence to be retained, a match of at least six nucleotides was required to both a V gene segment and a J gene segment. A rearrangement was called productive if the CDR3 had no stop codons and remained in frame with V and J, and every other rearrangement was called non-productive. CDR3 was defined according to IMGT convention as the region running from the second conserved V-encoded cysteine to the conserved J-encoded phenylalanine. The earlier analysis of around 640 of the donors excluded sequences that lacked an unambiguous match to a single V gene segment. In an earlier analysis of roughly 600 of the donors, a V segment was called functional when productive rearrangements were above 56.7%, and segregating when the standard deviation between donors exceeded 5%. To diagnose cytomegalovirus status from the catalog of TCR beta chain sequences, a statistical classification framework was built. In a later analysis, TCR nucleotide sequences were compared against IMGT/GENE-DB human TR gene sequences so that V and J genes could be assigned. Using the TCRdist pipeline, a later analysis assigned CDR3 sequences along with most-parsimonious VDJ recombination scenarios. In a later analysis, every TCR beta chain was defined by the combination of its CDR3 amino acid sequence and its V-gene family, and reads without a unique V-gene family were dropped. To address suspected cross-contamination and a sequencing artifact, a later analysis removed 450 to 700 highly shared, low-generation-probability nucleotide sequences. In a later analysis, a clonal expansion index for each public chain was calculated from normalized within-repertoire ranks of inferred template counts. In a later analysis, generation probabilities were computed using a VDJ recombination model fitted to out-of-frame rearrangements, and the results were checked against IGoR. In a later analysis, hypergeometric tests were used to score TCR-TCR, TCR-HLA and TCR-CMV co-occurrence, with a repertoire-size bias correction applied to TCR pairs. A later analysis estimated false discovery rates by permuting HLA or CMV assignments 20 times. In a later analysis, co-occurring TCRs were grouped using DBSCAN, with TCRdist sequence similarity added in when clustering inside HLA-allele-positive subsets. Co-occurrence clustering excluded repertoires with fewer than 30,000 or more than 120,000 public chains, plus five with anomalous nucleotide sharing. In TCRdb, the immuneACCESS table is reduced to in-frame sequences with V and J assigned. These tables do not hold every clone; where another copy was compared, an unresolved V gene accounts for under half, and the others remain unexplained. The V and J calls and clone size were taken over from that table, and D and trimming were inferred from the DNA. This sample gives under 150,000 clones in total; around nine tenths of them show up just once. The biggest ten clones account for roughly 5.2% of the sample.

In the germline V gene, CDR1 corresponds to SNHLY and CDR2 to FYNNEI. The V and J ends are trimmed by 5 bases and 0 bases, leaving 11 bases between them. Taken from cysteine to phenylalanine, the CDR3 has 15 residues. The only DNA kept is the CDR3, 45 bases in frame from the first base. In total, 600 or so healthy bone marrow donors made up the cohort. At the time of sampling, every cohort member was nominally healthy, though immune exposures that went unrecorded were likely present. The donor tested CMV seronegative, placing the donor among the 350 to 400 seronegative members of the cohort. Every donor gave a peripheral blood sample, and the peripheral blood mononuclear cells from that sample were used for TCR beta sequencing. Genomic DNA extraction from the blood cell samples was performed with the Qiagen DNeasy Blood Extraction Kit. Overall study results and their limits: Roughly uniform sequencing depth across donors was assumed in presence/absence analyses, although this assumption may not hold. An earlier analysis of some 560 of the donors showed that most TCR beta V segments appeared in productive rearrangements either about 87% or about 30% of the time, which broadly matched IMGT annotations. A later genetic analysis reported fewer N-insertions in productive TCRs among donors in an Asian-associated ancestry cluster than the approximately 670-donor mean. A further reported finding was that TCR beta sequences accurately predicted the HLA-A and HLA-B alleles for most subjects in the first cohort. A cluster of highly shared sequence variants was judged likely to represent a technical artifact of the sequencing pipeline. Linkage disequilibrium might explain the correlated functional status among segregating V segments, but an unknown experimental factor could not be ruled out. Some IMGT-functional V segments, including TRBV6-2 and TRBV6-3, could not be distinguished by the 87-base-pair reads and were therefore excluded. The study listed 164 TCR beta chains as associated with cytomegalovirus. A later analysis reported that several top co-occurrence clusters appeared linked to parvovirus B19, influenza, CMV and Epstein-Barr virus. For the cohort, immune exposure information was limited to CMV serostatus. In both the original and validation cohorts, the classifier was reported to diagnose cytomegalovirus status with high specificity and sensitivity. This cohort had only TCR beta chains sequenced, and the lack of alpha or paired-chain data limited which features could be detected. In a later analysis, most CMV-associated TCR beta chains were found to appear HLA-restricted, with HLA associations seemingly driven largely by CMV exposure. V-gene and J-gene trimming of TCR beta chains was associated with a missense DCLRE1C variant in a later genetic analysis, and the association was replicated in an independent cohort. It was suggested by the authors that the approach could potentially be generalized to other disease states and immunological phenotypes. In a later analysis, about 17,000 TCR beta sequences were associated with specific HLA alleles at a false discovery rate of 0.05. Three of the identified cytomegalovirus-associated TCR beta chains were confirmed in vitro to be specific for cytomegalovirus antigens. In a later analysis, HLA-associated TCR beta chains were found to be more clonally expanded and to have lower generation probabilities than equally common non-associated chains. According to a later analysis, TCR association rates differed among HLA loci, with DRB1 alleles showing the most associated TCRs and HLA-C alleles showing the fewest. Strong co-occurrence of HLA alleles, especially DR and DQ, made assigning TCR associations to individual alleles difficult. About 15 rarely observed V segments, including chromosome 9 orphons, were excluded from the earlier analysis of some 590 of the donors because counts were too low. While some public TCRs were present in many individuals, most TCR sequences turned up only very rarely across donors. Because some donors lacked HLA typing at each locus, the association tests relied only on the typed subset.

In regard to this clone: What antigen it recognizes has not been identified. Per-nucleotide qualities are absent, and no much larger clonotype sits a single base away.

The sequence joins TRBV2 to TRBJ1-5, and possibly TRBD1, on 6 matching bases. The source is a woman between 25 and 40 years old in good health and CMV-seronegative. The sequencing sample was made of PBMCs. CDR3 protein: CASSNHRDSNQPQHF. The DNA is TGTGCCAGCAGTAACCACAGGGATAGCAATCAGCCCCAGCATTTT.